Below are 8 T cell receptor beta chains sequenced from a single sample in a study of Ad26.COV2.S vaccination and SARS-CoV-2 variants. Treatment here: around 19 received Ad26.COV2.S at low or high dose, single or two shots; 5 received placebo; per-sample allocation not given. Material that was analyzed had been drawn on day 63 after the first vaccine or placebo injection. Repertoires were generated with immunoSEQ multiplex PCR, while TCRdb's copy carries only in-frame clones and drops some. The sample includes fewer than 900,000 clones, around 89% of them seen just once. The sequences come from peripheral blood, collected in a trial of Ad26.COV2.S vaccine versus placebo. The source is a person between 18 and 65 years old who received the Ad26.COV2.S COVID-19 vaccine or a placebo.

V gene TRBV14 combines with J gene TRBJ1-6; D might be TRBD1 (5 bases). Trimming left V 1 base short and J 3 bases short, with 7 bases between. Germline V gene sequence: CDR1 SGHDN, CDR2 FVKESK. The CDR3 covers 15 residues. The CDR3 loop is CASSQAGLYNSPLHF. CDR3 coding DNA: TGTGCCAGCAGCCAAGCGGGGCTCTATAATTCACCCCTCCACTTT.

The gene calls are TRBV27 and TRBJ2-4; no clear D. Trimming shortened V by 0 bases and J by 0 bases, and 9 bases separated the two germline ends. The CDR3 sequence is 16 residues long. Per the germline V gene, CDR1 is MNHEY and CDR2 is SMNVEV (reference sequence). The CDR3 nucleotides are TGTGCCAGCAGTTTATCGCCCCGATTAGCCAAAAACATTCAGTACTTC. It codes for CASSLSPRLAKNIQYF.

J is TRBJ1-3 and V is TRBV19; 9 bases are shared with TRBD1. This CDR3 has 18 amino acids. Germline-derived CDR1 and CDR2 are LNHDA and SQIVND (reference sequence). With 7 bases clipped from V and 2 bases from J, the junction kept 15 bases outside the gene matches. This chain's CDR3 is CASTLGQGVHLPGNTIYF. For the CDR3, the DNA is TGTGCCAGTACCTTGGGACAGGGTGTCCACTTGCCTGGAAACACCATATATTTT. Drawing the rest from reference TRBV19 and TRBJ1-3, the complete variable domain is DGGITQSPKYLFRKEGQNVTLSCEQNLNHDAMYWYRQDPGQGLRLIYYSQIVNDFQKGDIAEGYSVSREKKESFPLTVTSAQKNPTAFYLCASTLGQGVHLPGNTIYFGEGSWLTVV.

V gene TRBV7-2 combines with J gene TRBJ2-3; 14 nucleotides line up with TRBD2. Trimming cost V 2 bases and J 5 bases; bases outside gene matches: 9. The germline V gene has CDR1 SGHTA and CDR2 FQGNSA. The CDR3 loop spans 18 amino acids. As DNA, the CDR3 is TGTGCCAGCAGCTTATTGACTAGCGGGAGGGCCGTCGGAGATACGCAGTATTTT. Protein product: CASSLLTSGRAVGDTQYF.

This clone was detected only once. The chain links TRBV9 to TRBJ2-1; TRBD2 agrees at 12 bases. CDR1 SGDLS and CDR2 YYNGEE come from the germline V gene. J lost 4 bases, V lost 0 bases, and 5 bases had no gene match. The CDR3 covers 17 residues. The DNA of the CDR3 is TGTGCCAGCAGCGTAGCTTCTAGCGGGGGGGCATACAATGAGCAGTTCTTC. It translates to CASSVASSGGAYNEQFF.

The V and J genes are TRBV5-1 and TRBJ2-7; TRBD2 agrees at 7 bases. This CDR3 contains 15 residues. CDR1 and CDR2 (germline): SGHRS, YFSETQ. The junction had 3 bases not matched to a gene; V was cut back by 0 bases and J by 0 bases. The chain's CDR3 is CASSLAGDYSYEQYF. The CDR3 region has the DNA TGCGCCAGCAGCTTGGCCGGGGACTACTCCTACGAGCAGTACTTC.

The gene calls are TRBV18 and TRBJ1-2; the D is unclear. This CDR3 is 13 amino acids long. V gave up 0 bases and J gave up 6 bases, with 8 bases separating them. Per germline, CDR1 KGHSH and CDR2 LQKENI. The CDR3 loop reads CASSPPVSDGYTF. CDR3 DNA: TGTGCCAGCTCACCACCAGTTTCAGATGGCTACACCTTC.

The chain has TRBV11-2 and TRBJ2-2; the match to TRBD2 covers 7 bases. V gave up 3 bases and J gave up 1 base; unmatched junction bases: 2. There are 15 residues in the CDR3. Germline CDR1 SGHAT, CDR2 FQNNGV. CDR3: CASSFSGGNTGELFF. CDR3 nucleotide sequence: TGTGCCAGCAGCTTTTCGGGGGGGAACACCGGGGAGCTGTTTTTT.